This TCR beta chain is from a study of blood T cells in healthy people across ages. The CDR3 contains 14 residues. With 4 bases clipped from V and 0 bases from J, the junction kept 4 bases outside the gene matches. Germline CDR1 and CDR2: DFQATT and SNEGSKA (reference sequence). Together with a sample-barcoded 5' primer, a J-beta primer mix was included in a second PCR lasting 7 to 11 cycles. Each cDNA molecule received a tag from a template-switch adaptor that had 12 random nucleotides. TCRdb fed the 5' RACE reads into MiXCR, producing one record per CDR3 protein. The repertoire holds about 1,500,000 distinct CDR3 sequences, with 28% as singletons. This clonotype was recorded many times. Its antigen is as yet unknown. Per sample, at least 5 micrograms of total RNA were extracted. Overall study results and limits: Measured against age, TCR beta diversity per million T cells decreased in a roughly linear manner. More naive CD4+ cells and higher diversity marked long-lived donors relative to aged donors.

The sample taken for sequencing was blood. The gene calls are TRBV20-1 and TRBJ2-3; 7 bases match TRBD2. The TCR sequence derives from a woman aged 25-40 years in good health. Here the CDR3 DNA reads TGCAGTGCTACTAGCGGCGGTAGCACAGATACGCAGTATTTT. Residues: CSATSGGSTDTQYF.